The rows below give T cell receptor beta chains drawn from one sample of a study of blood T cell repertoires in COVID-19. Produced via immunoSEQ multiplex PCR; TCRdb's table is partial and in-frame only. The sample comprises roughly 230,000 clones, around 83% of which are singletons, and roughly 8.7% rests with the top ten. Input material: peripheral blood. The receptor source for this set is a man between 40 and 49 years old with active or convalescent COVID-19. Both conserved end residues are part of each CDR3. A D gene is named only where the DNA matches it firmly. A row's size may be missing; if present it is once, few, many or a size class.

CDR3 | DNA | size | J | D | V
CASSLATTGELFF | TGCGCCAGCAGCTTGGCTACCACCGGGGAGCTGTTTTTT | . | TRBJ2-2 | . | TRBV5-1
CASSTLGGLAKNIQYF | TGTGCCAGCAGTACCTTGGGGGGGCTAGCCAAAAACATTCAGTACTTC | . | TRBJ2-4 | . | TRBV6-2/TRBV6-3
CASRPDSGGSQPQHF | TGTGCCAGCAGACCTGATTCAGGGGGAAGTCAGCCCCAGCATTTT | . | TRBJ1-5 | TRBD1 | TRBV27
CASSRRREGSYEQYF | TGCGCCAGCAGCCGGAGACGGGAGGGGTCCTACGAGCAGTACTTC | . | TRBJ2-7 | TRBD2 | TRBV4-3
CASSLSRSGDTQYF | TGTGCCAGCAGTTTGTCTCGTTCGGGGGATACGCAGTATTTT | . | TRBJ2-3 | . | TRBV28
CASSFQETQYF | TGCGCCAGCAGCTTTCAGGAGACCCAGTACTTC | many | TRBJ2-5 | . | TRBV5-1
CASRARDRATYEQYF | TGTGCCAGCAGGGCCCGGGACAGGGCAACCTACGAGCAGTACTTC | . | TRBJ2-7 | TRBD1 | TRBV27
CASSRPEGPDGYTF | TGTGCCAGCAGCCGCCCCGAGGGTCCTGATGGCTACACCTTC | . | TRBJ1-2 | . | TRBV6-5
CSARHSYGYTF | TGCAGTGCTAGGCACAGCTATGGCTACACCTTC | . | TRBJ1-2 | . | TRBV20-1
CASSLDRNSPLHF | TGCGCCAGCAGCTTGGACAGGAATTCACCCCTCCACTTT | . | TRBJ1-6 | . | TRBV5-1
CASRRALGNTEAFF | TGTGCCAGTAGGCGGGCTTTGGGGAACACTGAAGCTTTCTTT | . | TRBJ1-1 | . | TRBV19
CASSLWGQGYTF | TGTGCCAGCAGTTTGTGGGGGCAGGGCTACACCTTC | . | TRBJ1-2 | . | TRBV12-3/TRBV12-4
CASSRDRGDQPQHF | TGTGCCAGTAGTAGGGACAGGGGCGATCAGCCCCAGCATTTT | . | TRBJ1-5 | TRBD1 | TRBV19
CASNSGVDSYNEQFF | TGCGCCAGCAATAGCGGGGTCGACTCCTACAATGAGCAGTTCTTC | many | TRBJ2-1 | TRBD2 | TRBV5-1
CASESSIAKNIQYF | TGTGCCAGCGAGTCTTCCATAGCCAAAAACATTCAGTACTTC | . | TRBJ2-4 | . | TRBV3-1/TRBV3-2
CASSEVQGSTDTQYF | TGTGCCAGCAGTGAAGTTCAGGGGTCCACAGATACGCAGTATTTT | . | TRBJ2-3 | . | TRBV6-1
CASRYTGTTGNTIYF | TGTGCCAGCAGATATACCGGGACAACTGGAAACACCATATATTTT | . | TRBJ1-3 | . | TRBV5-6
CVRSLVALGDSYNEQFF | TGTGTCAGAAGCTTAGTTGCCCTAGGGGACTCCTACAATGAGCAGTTCTTC | . | TRBJ2-1 | . | TRBV7-5
CASSIPGDTGELFF | TGTGCCAGTAGTATCCCGGGGGACACCGGGGAGCTGTTTTTT | . | TRBJ2-2 | . | TRBV19
CASSFRDTSGNTIYF | TGTGCCAGCAGCTTCCGGGACACCTCTGGAAACACCATATATTTT | . | TRBJ1-3 | . | TRBV7-9
CASRTSGGAAEQFF | TGTGCCAGCCGCACTAGCGGGGGGGCAGCTGAGCAGTTCTTC | . | TRBJ2-1 | TRBD2 | TRBV5-8
CASSSPGGGLAKNIQYF | TGTGCCAGCAGCTCCCCCGGGGGGGGCCTAGCCAAAAACATTCAGTACTTC | . | TRBJ2-4 | TRBD2 | TRBV7-9
CASSERGQGRETQYF | TGTGCCAGCAGCGAAAGGGGACAGGGCAGAGAGACCCAGTACTTC | . | TRBJ2-5 | TRBD1 | TRBV9
CASSSTSRSTDTQYF | TGTGCCAGCAGTTCAACTAGCAGGAGCACAGATACGCAGTATTTT | . | TRBJ2-3 | . | TRBV6-2/TRBV6-3
CASSYSGGPGGNEQFF | TGTGCCAGCAGTTACTCGGGCGGGCCTGGTGGAAATGAGCAGTTCTTC | once | TRBJ2-1 | . | TRBV6-6
CASSGSVDPTEANYGYTF | TGTGCCAGCAGCGGTAGCGTGGACCCGACCGAAGCAAACTATGGCTACACCTTC | . | TRBJ1-2 | . | TRBV9
CASSYGLAAYEQYF | TGTGCCAGCAGTTACGGACTAGCGGCATACGAGCAGTACTTC | few | TRBJ2-7 | TRBD2 | TRBV6-2/TRBV6-3
CASSESNQETQYF | TGTGCCAGCAGTGAAAGCAACCAAGAGACCCAGTACTTC | . | TRBJ2-5 | . | TRBV25-1
CASSNGVRGTEAFF | TGTGCCAGCAGCAATGGTGTACGGGGCACTGAAGCTTTCTTT | . | TRBJ1-1 | . | TRBV28
CASSDAGGPSYNEQFF | TGTGCCAGCAGTGACGCGGGGGGGCCTTCCTACAATGAGCAGTTCTTC | . | TRBJ2-1 | TRBD2 | TRBV6-1
CASSLALQNSPLHF | TGTGCCAGCAGCTTAGCCCTACAGAATTCACCCCTCCACTTT | . | TRBJ1-6 | . | TRBV7-2
CATTALSAYGYTF | TGTGCCACCACAGCCCTTTCCGCCTATGGCTACACCTTC | . | TRBJ1-2 | . | TRBV28
CASSPYQGANEQFF | TGTGCCAGCTCACCATATCAGGGGGCAAATGAGCAGTTCTTC | . | TRBJ2-1 | TRBD1 | TRBV18
CASSIGTSYEQYF | TGTGCCAGTAGTATAGGGACTAGCTACGAGCAGTACTTC | . | TRBJ2-7 | TRBD2 | TRBV19
CSARDSDRAFF | TGCAGTGCTAGAGATAGCGACAGGGCTTTCTTT | . | TRBJ1-1 | . | TRBV20-1
CASSWGLAGETQYF | TGTGCCAGTAGTTGGGGACTAGCAGGGGAGACCCAGTACTTC | few | TRBJ2-5 | TRBD2 | TRBV19
CASSLAITSGSFNEQYF | TGCGCCAGCAGCTTGGCCATTACTAGCGGGAGCTTCAACGAGCAGTACTTC | . | TRBJ2-7 | TRBD2 | TRBV5-1
CASSLATTVYGYTF | TGTGCCAGCAGCTTGGCAACGACAGTCTATGGCTACACCTTC | once | TRBJ1-2 | . | TRBV5-8
CASRQGRTSGSISSYNEQFF | TGTGCCAGCAGGCAAGGGCGGACTAGCGGGAGTATTAGCTCCTACAATGAGCAGTTCTTC | . | TRBJ2-1 | . | TRBV21-1
CSASQLNTEAFF | TGCAGTGCTAGTCAATTGAACACTGAAGCTTTCTTT | . | TRBJ1-1 | . | TRBV20-1
CASSSLDRNYGYTF | TGTGCCAGCAGTTCCCTTGACAGGAACTATGGCTACACCTTC | . | TRBJ1-2 | . | TRBV27
CASSEDSGSRRVEQFF | TGCGCCAGCAGTGAGGACAGCGGGAGCCGCCGCGTTGAGCAGTTCTTC | . | TRBJ2-1 | TRBD2 | TRBV10-1
CASGLGTGDGYTF | TGTGCTAGTGGTTTGGGGACAGGGGATGGCTACACCTTC | . | TRBJ1-2 | TRBD1 | TRBV12-5
CATSDTGLADEQYF | TGTGCCACCAGTGATACGGGACTAGCGGACGAGCAGTACTTC | . | TRBJ2-7 | TRBD2 | TRBV24-1
CASGTEGVTDTQYF | TGCGCCAGCGGTACGGAGGGAGTCACAGATACGCAGTATTTT | . | TRBJ2-3 | . | TRBV10-2
CASSDRDRGNDGYTF | TGTGCCAGCAGCGACCGGGACAGGGGGAACGATGGCTACACCTTC | . | TRBJ1-2 | TRBD1 | TRBV11-1
CAISESVGTGGNSQPQHF | TGTGCCATCAGTGAGTCCGTTGGTACAGGGGGAAACTCTCAGCCCCAGCATTTT | . | TRBJ1-5 | TRBD1 | TRBV10-3
CASSPWGGKSDTQYF | TGTGCCAGCAGCCCATGGGGGGGGAAATCAGATACGCAGTATTTT | . | TRBJ2-3 | TRBD2 | TRBV3-1/TRBV3-2
CASRIGLAGPLEQYF | TGTGCCAGCAGGATCGGACTAGCGGGGCCTCTCGAGCAGTACTTC | . | TRBJ2-7 | TRBD2 | TRBV6-5
CASSLGGGGNTIYF | TGCGCCAGCAGCTTGGGAGGCGGTGGAAACACCATATATTTT | . | TRBJ1-3 | . | TRBV5-1
CASTTSRQGRYTGELFF | TGTGCCAGTACCACCTCCCGGCAGGGGCGATACACCGGGGAGCTGTTTTTT | . | TRBJ2-2 | . | TRBV19
CASSLVAGVRVNYGYTF | TGCGCCAGCAGCTTGGTCGCAGGGGTAAGGGTTAACTATGGCTACACCTTC | . | TRBJ1-2 | . | TRBV5-1